Shown below are 15 T cell receptor beta chains from a single sample sequenced in a study of blood T cell repertoires in COVID-19. The data were produced by immunoSEQ multiplex PCR, yet TCRdb's version contains in-frame clones alone and is incomplete. Among 130,000 to 150,000 clones listed, around 80% were seen once. Sequencing was done on a sample of peripheral blood. All receptors derive from an older woman with acute or convalescent COVID-19.

This clone was found a few times. The chain joins TRBV18 to TRBJ1-5; D gene unclear. The CDR3 has 13 residues. The germline V gene encodes CDR1 KGHSH and CDR2 LQKENI. Trimming cost V 2 bases and J 3 bases, with 5 bases left between them. The CDR3 coding sequence is TGTGCCAGCTCACCAGAGGTCAATCAGCCCCAGCATTTT. This encodes CASSPEVNQPQHF. Variable domain in full (rest from reference TRBV18 and TRBJ1-5): NAGVMQNPRHLVRRRGQEARLRCSPMKGHSHVYWYRQLPEEGLKFMVYLQKENIIDESGMPKERFSAEFPKEGPSILRIQQVVRGDSAAYFCASSPEVNQPQHFGDGTRLSIL.

The chain couples TRBV7-4 to TRBJ2-7; TRBD1 might be the D (5 bases). The CDR3 is made up of 14 amino acids. Trimming took 3 bases from V and 1 from J, leaving 10 bases between them. CDR1 and CDR2 (germline): SGHVT, SQSDAQ. CDR3 coding DNA: TGTGCCAGCAGCTTTACAGGTACATCCTACGAGCAGTACTTC. Translated: CASSFTGTSYEQYF.

Only one count was recorded for this clone. The rearrangement links TRBV3-1 (or the pseudogene TRBV3-2) to TRBJ2-2, with D possibly matching TRBD1 (5 bases). V dropped 6 bases and J dropped 5 bases, with 7 bases sitting between them. The CDR3 is 12 residues long. Germline values: CDR1 LGHDT, CDR2 YNNKEL (reference sequence). CDR3 amino acids: CASRGVTGELFF. CDR3 nucleotide sequence: TGTGCCAGCAGAGGGGTGACCGGGGAGCTGTTTTTT.

This rearrangement joins TRBV7-9 to TRBJ1-1, with D possibly matching TRBD1 (5 bases). The germline V and J ends were trimmed by 11 bases and 1 base, with 11 bases remaining between them. The CDR3 sequence is 12 residues long. CDR1 and CDR2 (germline): SEHNR, FQNEAQ (reference sequence). The CDR3 is CALGQGNTEAFF. The CDR3 nucleotides are TGTGCCTTGGGCCAGGGGAACACTGAAGCTTTCTTT.

The rearrangement uses TRBV3-1 (or the pseudogene TRBV3-2) and TRBJ2-1; 13 bases agree with TRBD2. Germline CDR1 is LGHDT and CDR2 is YNNKEL (reference sequence). Trimming took 4 bases from V and 7 from J; bases not matched to a gene: 16. The CDR3 length is 19 residues. The DNA for the CDR3 is TGTGCCAGCAGCCCCCGGCTGGGAGTACTAGCGGGAGGGCCAAATGAGCAGTTCTTC. Translation gives CASSPRLGVLAGGPNEQFF.

This clone was found once. The chain combines TRBV5-8 with TRBJ1-6; tentatively, D is TRBD1 (6 bases). CDR3 length: 16 residues. V lost 0 bases and J lost 7, with 14 bases in between. Germline values: CDR1 SGHTS, CDR2 YDEGEE. The DNA for the CDR3 is TGTGCCAGCAGCTTGGGAGCGGGGGGCAGCAATTCACCCCTCCACTTT. This sequence encodes CASSLGAGGSNSPLHF.

This rearrangement joins TRBV15 to TRBJ1-2; possibly TRBD1 for D (5 bases). This CDR3 has 14 amino acids. V was pared by 9 bases and J by 4 bases, with 18 bases between. CDR1 LNHNV and CDR2 YYDKDF come from the germline V gene (reference sequence). The CDR3 sequence: CATALLGGGYGYTF. The CDR3 bases are TGTGCCACAGCTTTGCTCGGGGGAGGCTATGGCTACACCTTC.

The rearrangement links TRBV19 to TRBJ1-5; the D gene is possibly TRBD1 (6 bases). V lost 5 bases and J lost 4, with 6 bases in between. The CDR3 sequence is 12 residues long. Germline V gene sequence: CDR1 LNHDA, CDR2 SQIVND (reference sequence). For the CDR3, the DNA is TGTGCCAGTAGTCAGGGGAATCAGCCCCAGCATTTT. As protein: CASSQGNQPQHF.

The V gene is TRBV5-7, the J gene TRBJ2-4, with 7 positions matching TRBD1. TRBV5-7 is recorded as an ORF, its role being uncertain. Losses at the gene ends were 0 bases for V and 8 bases for J; bases not matched to a gene: 17. The length of the CDR3 is 18 residues. The CDR3 sequence is CASSLEGARGKRSDIQYF. CDR3 DNA sequence: TGTGCCAGCAGCTTGGAGGGGGCAAGGGGGAAAAGATCGGACATTCAGTACTTC.

The CDR3 loop reads CASSQRQGPLNQPQHF. The CDR3 DNA follows: TGCGCCAGCAGCCAGCGACAGGGTCCCCTAAATCAGCCCCAGCATTTT. The chain joins TRBV4-1 to TRBJ1-5; 7 bases match TRBD1. V gave up 3 bases and J gave up 4 bases; unmatched junction bases: 9. The CDR3 runs to 16 residues. Germline CDR1 reads MGHRA; CDR2 reads YSYEKL.

The chain combines TRBV4-1 with TRBJ1-2, with TRBD1 matching over 9 bases. The V gene end was trimmed by 2 bases and the J gene end by 5 bases; junction bases not matched to a gene: 9. The CDR3 runs to 16 residues. The germline gives CDR1 MGHRA, CDR2 YSYEKL. The CDR3 loop is CASSQFPSDRGYGYTF. The CDR3 DNA follows: TGCGCCAGCAGCCAATTTCCCTCGGACAGGGGTTATGGCTACACCTTC.

This chain joins TRBV18 and TRBJ2-3, with 8 nucleotides matching TRBD1. This CDR3 comprises 15 residues. V lost 6 bases and J lost 0; bases outside the gene matches: 5. Germline V gene data show CDR1 as KGHSH and CDR2 as LQKENI. CDR3 in amino acids: CASSPRTGSTDTQYF. The CDR3 region has the DNA TGTGCCAGCTCGCCCAGGACAGGGAGCACAGATACGCAGTATTTT. The full variable domain, its missing parts supplied by reference TRBV18 and TRBJ2-3, is NAGVMQNPRHLVRRRGQEARLRCSPMKGHSHVYWYRQLPEEGLKFMVYLQKENIIDESGMPKERFSAEFPKEGPSILRIQQVVRGDSAAYFCASSPRTGSTDTQYFGPGTRLTVL.

The rearrangement links TRBV6-1 to TRBJ2-7; 11 nucleotides line up with TRBD1. In germline, CDR1 is MNHNS, CDR2 SASEGT. CDR3 length equals 16 residues. Trimming cost V 3 bases and J 4 bases; bases outside gene matches: 8. The CDR3 DNA reads as TGTGCCAGCAGTGACCTCGCGGACAGGGGGCGGTACGAGCAGTACTTC. This gives the protein CASSDLADRGRYEQYF.

V usage is TRBV9 and J usage is TRBJ1-1, with 7 bases matching TRBD1. The ends lost 3 bases at V and 1 base at J; junction bases unmatched: 0. Germline V gene sequence: CDR1 SGDLS, CDR2 YYNGEE. The CDR3 is 13 amino acids. CDR3 in DNA: TGTGCCAGCAGCGGACAGGGGAACACTGAAGCTTTCTTT. It codes for CASSGQGNTEAFF.

This clone was observed a single time. The V gene is TRBV18, the J gene TRBJ2-7; weak D call: TRBD2 (6 bases). Germline V gene data show CDR1 as KGHSH and CDR2 as LQKENI. Trimming cost V 6 bases and J 5 bases, with 20 bases left between them. The CDR3 covers 15 residues. CDR3 sequence reads: CASSPRALARDEQYF. The CDR3, as DNA: TGTGCCAGCTCCCCCCGGGCACTAGCAAGGGACGAGCAGTACTTC.